This T cell receptor beta chain was captured in a study of Graves' ophthalmopathy and Graves' hyperthyroidism. This clonotype was detected only a few times. The antigen is undetermined. Study-level results: Separation of ophthalmopathy from stable hyperthyroidism was achieved by a 13-signature model, at 85% to 90% sensitivity and roughly 80% specificity. Blood also contained most of the expanded thyroid clonotypes above 0.001 frequency.

Moderately to severely active ophthalmopathy under 3 months, CAS at least 3, NOSPECS at least 4. A volume of 10 ml of fresh peripheral blood supplied the PBMCs. RNA transcripts yielded amplified TCR beta CDR3 regions. First-round RT-PCR with HTBI primers preceded a second-round multiplex PCR. Using its own MiXCR run on the multiplex PCR reads, TCRdb lists one record per CDR3 protein. The sample has about 700,000 distinct CDR3 sequences; more than 40% are singletons. This CDR3 contains 11 residues. Germline V lookup: CDR1 MNHEY, CDR2 SMNVEV (reference sequence). V was trimmed by 7 bases and J by 6 bases, leaving 10 bases between them.

This chain uses TRBV27 with TRBJ2-7; possible D gene TRBD2, 5 bases. This receptor was taken from an adult man with Graves' ophthalmopathy. The material sequenced was peripheral blood. The CDR3 is CASKVGGEQYF. In DNA form, the CDR3 reads TGTGCCAGCAAGGTAGGAGGCGAGCAGTACTTC.